Listed below are T cell receptor beta chains from one sample, sequenced in a study of blood T cell repertoires in COVID-19. Assay: immunoSEQ multiplex PCR; the TCRdb copy retains only in-frame clones and omits some. The data hold about 100,000 clones, with roughly 92% observed a single time. Input material: peripheral blood. Receptor source: a man in his sixties or seventies with acute or convalescent COVID-19. Each CDR3 is given without its conserved first and last residue. Size values are once, few and many counts, or a class for expanded clones, and some rows have none.

j_gene: TRBJ2-1; v_gene: TRBV5-1; abundance: .; CDR3aa: ASSFNRLAPTSGMRNEQF
j_gene: TRBJ1-5; v_gene: TRBV19; abundance: .; CDR3aa: ASSIDLNQPQH
j_gene: TRBJ1-3; v_gene: TRBV6-6; abundance: .; CDR3aa: ASSTGQGTGNTIY
j_gene: TRBJ1-1; v_gene: TRBV15; abundance: once; CDR3aa: ATRMLGGMNTEAF
j_gene: TRBJ2-7; v_gene: TRBV7-2; abundance: .; CDR3aa: ASSLEVGTGTYEQY
j_gene: TRBJ2-6; v_gene: TRBV27; abundance: .; CDR3aa: ASSEQGISGANVLT
j_gene: TRBJ1-5; v_gene: TRBV6-5; abundance: .; CDR3aa: ASSPGFPPQH
j_gene: TRBJ1-1; v_gene: TRBV4-2; abundance: .; CDR3aa: ASSQDSAGRLTEAF
j_gene: TRBJ1-4; v_gene: TRBV5-1; abundance: .; CDR3aa: ASSLDRGYEKLF
j_gene: TRBJ2-2; v_gene: TRBV5-1; abundance: .; CDR3aa: ASSPGQGGGSTGELF
j_gene: TRBJ2-2; v_gene: TRBV5-5; abundance: .; CDR3aa: ASSLDRERGGELF
j_gene: TRBJ1-2; v_gene: TRBV6-5; abundance: .; CDR3aa: AGTGTGNYGYT
j_gene: TRBJ2-7; v_gene: TRBV4-2; abundance: .; CDR3aa: ASSQDGQGGSYEQY
j_gene: TRBJ1-3; v_gene: TRBV11-2; abundance: .; CDR3aa: ASSLGGQGAGNTIY
j_gene: TRBJ1-2; v_gene: TRBV12-3/TRBV12-4; abundance: .; CDR3aa: ASGQDYGYT
j_gene: TRBJ2-1; v_gene: TRBV7-9; abundance: few; CDR3aa: ASSLIDAEQF
j_gene: TRBJ1-4; v_gene: TRBV18; abundance: .; CDR3aa: ASSVRDRDEKLF
j_gene: TRBJ2-7; v_gene: TRBV18; abundance: .; CDR3aa: ASSPYAVKRQAYEQY
j_gene: TRBJ1-2; v_gene: TRBV14; abundance: .; CDR3aa: ASSHGLTGFLGYGYT
j_gene: TRBJ1-4; v_gene: TRBV11-2; abundance: .; CDR3aa: ASSSLEGFGEKLF
j_gene: TRBJ2-4; v_gene: TRBV4-3; abundance: once; CDR3aa: ASSQDQPSGSDIQY
j_gene: TRBJ1-2; v_gene: TRBV28; abundance: .; CDR3aa: ASSRTDTGFLGYT
j_gene: TRBJ1-1; v_gene: TRBV7-6; abundance: .; CDR3aa: ASSSPISDRNTEAF
j_gene: TRBJ1-3; v_gene: TRBV12-3/TRBV12-4; abundance: .; CDR3aa: ASRRGAGNTIY
j_gene: TRBJ2-7; v_gene: TRBV2; abundance: .; CDR3aa: ASSDWPDSYEQY
j_gene: TRBJ1-1; v_gene: TRBV6-5; abundance: .; CDR3aa: ASSYHSGNTEAF
j_gene: TRBJ2-2; v_gene: TRBV11-2; abundance: .; CDR3aa: ASSRQGRAGELF